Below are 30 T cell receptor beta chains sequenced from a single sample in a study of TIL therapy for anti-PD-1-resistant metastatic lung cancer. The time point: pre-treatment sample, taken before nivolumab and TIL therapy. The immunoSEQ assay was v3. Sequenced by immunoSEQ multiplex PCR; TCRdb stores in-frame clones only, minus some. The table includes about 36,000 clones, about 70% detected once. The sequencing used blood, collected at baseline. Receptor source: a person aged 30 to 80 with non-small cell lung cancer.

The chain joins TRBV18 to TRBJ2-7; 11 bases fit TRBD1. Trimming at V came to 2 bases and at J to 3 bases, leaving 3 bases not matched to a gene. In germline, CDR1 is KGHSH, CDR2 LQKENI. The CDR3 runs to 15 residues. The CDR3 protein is CASSPTGTGGYEQYF. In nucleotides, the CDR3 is TGTGCCAGCTCACCAACCGGGACAGGGGGCTACGAGCAGTACTTC.

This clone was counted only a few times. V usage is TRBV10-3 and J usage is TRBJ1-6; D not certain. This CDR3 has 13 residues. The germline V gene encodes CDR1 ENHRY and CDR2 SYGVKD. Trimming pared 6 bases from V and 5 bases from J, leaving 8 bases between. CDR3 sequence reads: CAIRRTDNSPLHF. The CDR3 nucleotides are TGTGCCATCAGGCGAACAGATAATTCACCCCTCCACTTT.

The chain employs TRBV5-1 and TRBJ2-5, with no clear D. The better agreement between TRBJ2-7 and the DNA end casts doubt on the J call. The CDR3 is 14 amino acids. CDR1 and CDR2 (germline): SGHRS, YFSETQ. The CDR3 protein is CASSLATAAYEQYF. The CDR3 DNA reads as TGCGCCAGCAGCTTGGCCACGGCTGCCTACGAGCAGTACTTC.

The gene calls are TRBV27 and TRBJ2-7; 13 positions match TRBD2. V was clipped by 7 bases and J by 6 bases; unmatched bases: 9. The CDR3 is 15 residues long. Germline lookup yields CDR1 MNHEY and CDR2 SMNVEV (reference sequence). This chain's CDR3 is CASIPTSGGSTEQYF. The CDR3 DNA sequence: TGTGCCAGCATCCCGACTAGCGGGGGGTCAACCGAGCAGTACTTC.

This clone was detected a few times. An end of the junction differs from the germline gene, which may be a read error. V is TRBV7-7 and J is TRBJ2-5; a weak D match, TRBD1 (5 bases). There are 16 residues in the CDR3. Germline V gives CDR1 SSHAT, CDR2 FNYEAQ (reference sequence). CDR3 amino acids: CASSLGLIQVGETQYF. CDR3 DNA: TGTGCTAGCAGCTTAGGGCTCATACAGGTGGGGGAGACCCAGTACTTC.

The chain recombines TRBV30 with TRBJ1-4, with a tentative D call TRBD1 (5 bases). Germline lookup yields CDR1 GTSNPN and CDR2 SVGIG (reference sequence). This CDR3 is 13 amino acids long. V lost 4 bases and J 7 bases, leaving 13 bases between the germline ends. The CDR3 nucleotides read TGTGCCTGGACCAGGGAGATTCCTGAAAAACTGTTTTTT. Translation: CAWTREIPEKLFF.

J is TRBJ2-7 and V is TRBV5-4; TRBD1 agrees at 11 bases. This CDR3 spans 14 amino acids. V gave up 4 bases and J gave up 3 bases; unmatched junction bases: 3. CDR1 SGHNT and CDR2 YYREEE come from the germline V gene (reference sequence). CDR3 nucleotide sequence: TGTGCCAGCAGCGGGGGACAGGGGGGCTACGAGCAGTACTTC. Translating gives CASSGGQGGYEQYF.

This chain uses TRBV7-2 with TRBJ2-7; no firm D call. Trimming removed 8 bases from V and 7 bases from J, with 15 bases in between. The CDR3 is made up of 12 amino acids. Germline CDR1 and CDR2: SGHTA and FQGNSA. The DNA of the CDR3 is TGTGCCAGCCTTCCGGGTCTCAATGAGCAGTACTTC. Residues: CASLPGLNEQYF.

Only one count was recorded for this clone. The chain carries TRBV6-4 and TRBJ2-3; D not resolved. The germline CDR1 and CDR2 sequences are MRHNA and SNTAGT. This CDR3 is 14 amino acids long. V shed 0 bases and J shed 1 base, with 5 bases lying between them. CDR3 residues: CASSDSDGTDTQYF. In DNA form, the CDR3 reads TGTGCCAGCAGTGACTCAGACGGCACAGATACGCAGTATTTT.

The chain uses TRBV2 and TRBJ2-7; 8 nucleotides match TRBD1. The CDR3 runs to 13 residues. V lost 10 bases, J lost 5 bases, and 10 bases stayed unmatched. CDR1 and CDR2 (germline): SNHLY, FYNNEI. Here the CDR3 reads CATYAGQGDEQYF. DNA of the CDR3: TGTGCCACCTATGCTGGACAGGGCGACGAGCAGTACTTC.

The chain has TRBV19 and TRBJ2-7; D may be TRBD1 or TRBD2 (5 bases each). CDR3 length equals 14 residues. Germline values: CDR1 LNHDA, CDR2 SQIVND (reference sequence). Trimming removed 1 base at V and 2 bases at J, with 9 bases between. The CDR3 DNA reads TGTGCCAGTAGTATAGTACGGGGCCCCTACGAGCAGTACTTC. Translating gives CASSIVRGPYEQYF.

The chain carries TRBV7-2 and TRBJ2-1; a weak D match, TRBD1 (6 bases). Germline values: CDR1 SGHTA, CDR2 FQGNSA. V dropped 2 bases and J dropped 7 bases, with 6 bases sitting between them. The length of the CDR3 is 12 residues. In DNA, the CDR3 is TGTGCCAGCAGCTTAAGGGGGAATGAGCAGTTCTTC. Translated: CASSLRGNEQFF. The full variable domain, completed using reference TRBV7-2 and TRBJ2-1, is GAGVSQSPSNKVTEKGKDVELRCDPISGHTALYWYRQSLGQGLEFLIYFQGNSAPDKSGLPSDRFSAERTGGSVSTLTIQRTQQEDSAVYLCASSLRGNEQFFGPGTRLTVL.

CDR3: CASSVDRGYSPLHF. CDR3 nucleotides: TGCGCCAGCAGCGTGGACAGGGGGTACTCACCCCTCCACTTT. The chain recombines TRBV5-1 with TRBJ1-6; 10 positions match TRBD1. In germline, CDR1 is SGHRS, CDR2 YFSETQ. This CDR3 has 14 residues. Losses at the gene ends were 4 bases for V and 10 bases for J; bases not matched to a gene: 5.

The CDR3 DNA sequence: TGCGCCAGCAGCCATATAAATCTGGTTAGCACAGATACGCAGTATTTT. Encoded protein: CASSHINLVSTDTQYF. The rearrangement uses TRBV4-1 and TRBJ2-3; no clear D gene. This CDR3 contains 16 residues. The V gene's germline CDR1 is MGHRA and CDR2 YSYEKL. Trimming took 3 bases from V and 0 from J, leaving 13 bases between them.

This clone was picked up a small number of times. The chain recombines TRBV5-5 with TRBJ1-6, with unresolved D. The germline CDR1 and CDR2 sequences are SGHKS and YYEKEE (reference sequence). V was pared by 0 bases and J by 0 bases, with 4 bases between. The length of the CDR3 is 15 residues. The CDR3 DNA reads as TGTGCCAGCAGCTTGGCAAGCTCCTATAATTCACCCCTCCACTTT. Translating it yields CASSLASSYNSPLHF.

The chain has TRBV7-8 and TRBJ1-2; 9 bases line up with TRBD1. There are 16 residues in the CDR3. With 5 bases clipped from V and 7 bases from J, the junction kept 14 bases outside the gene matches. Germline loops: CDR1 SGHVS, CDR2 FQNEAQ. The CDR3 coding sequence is TGTGCCAGCAGCCCCTTCGGACAGGGGTTCTCCTCTGGCTACACCTTC. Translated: CASSPFGQGFSSGYTF. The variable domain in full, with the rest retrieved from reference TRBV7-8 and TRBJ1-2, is GAGVSQSPRYKVAKRGQDVALRCDPISGHVSLFWYQQALGQGPEFLTYFQNEAQLDKSGLPSDRFFAERPEGSVSTLKIQRTQQEDSAVYLCASSPFGQGFSSGYTFGSGTRLTVV.

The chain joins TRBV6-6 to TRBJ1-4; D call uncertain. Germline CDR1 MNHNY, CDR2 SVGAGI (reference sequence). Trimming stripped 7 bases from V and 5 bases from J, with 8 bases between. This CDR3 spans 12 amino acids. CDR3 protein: CASTKNNEKLFF. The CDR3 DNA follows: TGTGCCAGCACCAAGAACAATGAAAAACTGTTTTTT.

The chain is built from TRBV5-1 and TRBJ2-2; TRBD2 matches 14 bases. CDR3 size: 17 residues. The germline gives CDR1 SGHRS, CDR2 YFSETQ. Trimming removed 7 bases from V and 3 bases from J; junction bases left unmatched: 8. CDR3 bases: TGCGCCAGCCAAGTGACTAGCGGGGGGGCGTACACCGGGGAGCTGTTTTTT. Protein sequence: CASQVTSGGAYTGELFF.

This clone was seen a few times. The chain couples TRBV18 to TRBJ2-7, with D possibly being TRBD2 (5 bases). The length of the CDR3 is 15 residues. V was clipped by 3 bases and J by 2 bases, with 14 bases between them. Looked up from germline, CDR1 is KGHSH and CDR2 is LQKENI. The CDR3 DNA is TGTGCCAGCTCACCCCAAAGCGGCCAGACCTACGAGCAGTACTTC. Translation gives CASSPQSGQTYEQYF.

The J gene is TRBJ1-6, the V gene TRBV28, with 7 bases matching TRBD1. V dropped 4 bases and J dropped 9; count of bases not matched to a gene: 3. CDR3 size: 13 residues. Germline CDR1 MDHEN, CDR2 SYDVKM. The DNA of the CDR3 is TGTGCCAGCAGTTCAGGGGGAGGTTCACCCCTCCACTTT. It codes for CASSSGGGSPLHF.

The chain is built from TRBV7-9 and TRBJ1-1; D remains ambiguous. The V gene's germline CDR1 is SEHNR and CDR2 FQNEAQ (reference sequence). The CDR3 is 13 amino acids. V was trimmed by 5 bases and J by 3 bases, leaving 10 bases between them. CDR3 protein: CASSPAGDTEAFF. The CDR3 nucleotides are TGTGCCAGCAGCCCGGCAGGCGACACTGAAGCTTTCTTT.

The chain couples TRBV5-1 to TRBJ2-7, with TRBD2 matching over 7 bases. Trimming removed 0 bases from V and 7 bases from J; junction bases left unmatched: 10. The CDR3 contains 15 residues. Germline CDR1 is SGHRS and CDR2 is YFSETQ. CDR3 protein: CASSLEGRAVGEQYF. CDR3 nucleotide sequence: TGCGCCAGCAGCTTGGAAGGGAGGGCCGTGGGGGAGCAGTACTTC. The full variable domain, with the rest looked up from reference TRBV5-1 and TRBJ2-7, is KAGVTQTPRYLIKTRGQQVTLSCSPISGHRSVSWYQQTPGQGLQFLFEYFSETQRNKGNFPGRFSGRQFSNSRSEMNVSTLELGDSALYLCASSLEGRAVGEQYFGPGTRLTVT.

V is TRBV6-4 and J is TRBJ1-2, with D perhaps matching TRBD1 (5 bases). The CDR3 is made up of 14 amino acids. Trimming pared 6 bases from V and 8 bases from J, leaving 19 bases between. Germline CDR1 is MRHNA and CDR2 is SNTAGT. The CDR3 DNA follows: TGTGCCAGCAGACCAACACAGGAAACGCACGGCTACACCTTC. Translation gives CASRPTQETHGYTF.

The chain's CDR3 is CASSNSGSGETQYF. The CDR3 coding sequence is TGTGCCAGCAGCAATAGCGGGAGTGGAGAGACCCAGTACTTC. This chain connects TRBV9 to TRBJ2-5, with TRBD2 matching over 9 bases. Germline values: CDR1 SGDLS, CDR2 YYNGEE. With V trimmed by 4 bases and J by 4 bases, 5 bases remained unmatched. This CDR3 is built from 14 residues.

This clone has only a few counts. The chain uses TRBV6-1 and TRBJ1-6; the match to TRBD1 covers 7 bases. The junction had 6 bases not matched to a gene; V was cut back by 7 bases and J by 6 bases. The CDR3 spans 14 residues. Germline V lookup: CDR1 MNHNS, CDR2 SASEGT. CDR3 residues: CASIAGQVNSPLHF. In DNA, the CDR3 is TGTGCCAGCATAGCAGGACAGGTTAATTCACCCCTCCACTTT.

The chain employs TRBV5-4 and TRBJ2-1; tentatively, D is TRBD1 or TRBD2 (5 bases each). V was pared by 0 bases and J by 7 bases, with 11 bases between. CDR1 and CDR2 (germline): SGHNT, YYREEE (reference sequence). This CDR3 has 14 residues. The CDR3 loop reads CASSLGGIENEQFF. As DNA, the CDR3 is TGTGCCAGCAGCTTGGGGGGGATTGAAAATGAGCAGTTCTTC.

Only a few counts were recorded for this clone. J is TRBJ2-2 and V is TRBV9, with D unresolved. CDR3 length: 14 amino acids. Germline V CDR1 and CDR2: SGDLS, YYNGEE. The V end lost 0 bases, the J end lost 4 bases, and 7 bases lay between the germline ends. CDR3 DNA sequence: TGTGCCAGCAGCGTAGCTCCGAGCACCGGGGAGCTGTTTTTT. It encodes CASSVAPSTGELFF.

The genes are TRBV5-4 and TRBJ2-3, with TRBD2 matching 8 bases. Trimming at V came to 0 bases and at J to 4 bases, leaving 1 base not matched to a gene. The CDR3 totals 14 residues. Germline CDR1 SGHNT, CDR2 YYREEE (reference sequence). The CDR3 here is CASSLERESDTQYF. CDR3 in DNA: TGTGCCAGCAGCTTGGAGCGGGAGTCAGATACGCAGTATTTT.

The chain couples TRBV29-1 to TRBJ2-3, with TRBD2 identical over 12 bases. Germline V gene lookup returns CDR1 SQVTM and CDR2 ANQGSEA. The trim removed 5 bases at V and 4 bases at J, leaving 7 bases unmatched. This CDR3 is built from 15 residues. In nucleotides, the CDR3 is TGCAGCGTTTCCCCACTAGCGGGAGGTGCAGATACGCAGTATTTT. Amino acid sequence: CSVSPLAGGADTQYF.

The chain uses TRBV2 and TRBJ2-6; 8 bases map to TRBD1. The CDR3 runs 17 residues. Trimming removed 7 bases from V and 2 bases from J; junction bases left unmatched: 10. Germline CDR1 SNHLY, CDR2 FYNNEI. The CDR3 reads CASKLVRGRTGANVLTF. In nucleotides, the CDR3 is TGTGCCAGCAAGTTAGTCAGGGGGCGAACTGGGGCCAACGTCCTGACTTTC.